One sample yielded the 21 T cell receptor beta chains listed below, sequenced in a study of blood T cell repertoires in COVID-19. The assay was immunoSEQ multiplex PCR, and TCRdb's table has in-frame clones only and misses some. The sample shows under 250,000 clones, about 83% of them seen only once. Material for sequencing was peripheral blood. The receptors shown here come from a human donor in a cohort sampled during active COVID-19.

The chain couples TRBV28 to TRBJ2-7; 8 positions match TRBD1. Looked up from germline, CDR1 is MDHEN and CDR2 is SYDVKM. Trimming took 2 bases from V and 1 from J; bases not matched to a gene: 4. This CDR3 contains 15 residues. CDR3 in amino acids: CASSLHGDRSYEQYF. Here the CDR3 DNA reads TGTGCCAGCAGTTTACATGGGGACAGGTCCTACGAGCAGTACTTC.

The genes are TRBV30 and TRBJ1-5; TRBD1 might be the D (5 bases). The CDR3 covers 13 residues. The germline gives CDR1 GTSNPN, CDR2 SVGIG (reference sequence). Trimming left V 3 bases short and J 5 bases short, with 11 bases between. The CDR3 sequence: CAWRGQGDQPQHF. The CDR3 DNA reads as TGTGCCTGGAGGGGGCAGGGCGATCAGCCCCAGCATTTT.

CDR3 DNA sequence: TGTGCCAGCAGCTTTTCCGGGACAGGGGGCGGTGAGACCCAGTACTTC. It specifies CASSFSGTGGGETQYF. The rearrangement uses TRBV5-5 and TRBJ2-5, with 12 positions matching TRBD1. Germline V gives CDR1 SGHKS, CDR2 YYEKEE (reference sequence). V lost 2 bases, J lost 5 bases, and 7 bases stayed unmatched. This CDR3 has 16 residues.

The V call is TRBV4-2, the J call TRBJ2-7; 8 nucleotides match TRBD1. The CDR3 runs to 17 residues. Germline CDR1 and CDR2: LGHNA and YNFKEQ. Germline trimming cut 0 bases from V and 3 bases from J; bases unmatched to any gene: 10. The CDR3 reads CASSQDTLTGENYEQYF. CDR3 sequence (DNA): TGTGCCAGCAGCCAAGATACTTTGACAGGGGAAAACTACGAGCAGTACTTC.

The chain recombines TRBV18 with TRBJ1-3; D ambiguous. The V gene's germline CDR1 is KGHSH and CDR2 LQKENI. The CDR3 runs to 17 residues. Trimming cost V 2 bases and J 0 bases, with 14 bases left between them. This CDR3 is CASSPVMVEGSGNTIYF. Here the CDR3 DNA reads TGTGCCAGCTCACCAGTCATGGTAGAGGGCTCTGGAAACACCATATATTTT.

This rearrangement joins TRBV3-1 (or the pseudogene TRBV3-2) to TRBJ2-1; perhaps TRBD2 as D (6 bases). Trimming cost V 0 bases and J 2 bases, with 17 bases left between them. The CDR3 extends over 18 amino acids. Germline loops: CDR1 LGHDT, CDR2 YNNKEL (reference sequence). The chain's CDR3 is CASSQDRASAETYNEQFF. The DNA of the CDR3 is TGTGCCAGCAGCCAAGACAGGGCTAGCGCTGAGACCTACAATGAGCAGTTCTTC.

The rearrangement joins TRBV11-2 to TRBJ2-3, with 12 bases matching TRBD1. Germline V lookup: CDR1 SGHAT, CDR2 FQNNGV. The CDR3 totals 15 residues. V dropped 6 bases and J dropped 5; count of bases not matched to a gene: 6. CDR3 coding DNA: TGTGCCAGCAGGACCGGGACAGGGGGCAAAGATACGCAGTATTTT. Translated: CASRTGTGGKDTQYF. The full variable domain, with the rest looked up from reference TRBV11-2 and TRBJ2-3, is EAGVAQSPRYKIIEKRQSVAFWCNPISGHATLYWYQQILGQGPKLLIQFQNNGVVDDSQLPKDRFSAERLKGVDSTLKIQPAKLEDSAVYLCASRTGTGGKDTQYFGPGTRLTVL.

The chain employs TRBV19 and TRBJ2-7; 10 bases are shared with TRBD2. Germline CDR1 reads LNHDA; CDR2 reads SQIVND (reference sequence). CDR3 length equals 15 residues. V gave up 6 bases and J gave up 4 bases; unmatched junction bases: 9. The CDR3 region is CASSLGLASNYEQYF. DNA of the CDR3: TGTGCCAGTAGCCTGGGACTAGCGAGTAATTACGAGCAGTACTTC.

The chain couples TRBV3-1 (or the pseudogene TRBV3-2) to TRBJ2-2; 13 nucleotides agree with TRBD2. The CDR3 consists of 15 residues. Trimming cost V 4 bases and J 7 bases; bases outside gene matches: 3. In germline, CDR1 is LGHDT, CDR2 YNNKEL (reference sequence). CDR3 sequence: CASSRTSGSFGELFF. DNA for the CDR3: TGTGCCAGCAGCCGGACTAGCGGGAGCTTCGGGGAGCTGTTTTTT.

The J gene is TRBJ2-1, the V gene TRBV19, with D perhaps TRBD2 (5 bases). The CDR3 has 15 residues. The V gene lost 7 bases and the J gene lost 5 bases, with 18 bases spanning the gap. Germline CDR1 is LNHDA and CDR2 is SQIVND (reference sequence). CDR3 loop: CASTWASGTNNEQFF. The DNA of the CDR3 is TGTGCCAGTACTTGGGCATCGGGAACCAACAATGAGCAGTTCTTC. The variable domain in full, with the rest retrieved from reference TRBV19 and TRBJ2-1, is DGGITQSPKYLFRKEGQNVTLSCEQNLNHDAMYWYRQDPGQGLRLIYYSQIVNDFQKGDIAEGYSVSREKKESFPLTVTSAQKNPTAFYLCASTWASGTNNEQFFGPGTRLTVL.

The V call is TRBV27, the J call TRBJ2-3; 7 positions match TRBD1. The CDR3 spans 14 residues. The V gene end was trimmed by 3 bases and the J gene end by 2 bases; junction bases not matched to a gene: 2. Per germline, CDR1 MNHEY and CDR2 SMNVEV (reference sequence). The CDR3 DNA is TGTGCCAGCAGTTTGGACAGGTCCACAGATACGCAGTATTTT. Amino acid sequence: CASSLDRSTDTQYF.

V is TRBV10-3 and J is TRBJ2-7, with TRBD2 as a possible D gene (6 bases). Germline CDR1 and CDR2: ENHRY and SYGVKD. Trimming took 9 bases from V and 7 from J, leaving 22 bases between them. There are 14 residues in the CDR3. CDR3 bases: TGTGCCATAAAAAACGGGACTCCCGAGAGGGAGCAGTACTTC. Protein product: CAIKNGTPEREQYF.

The rearrangement uses TRBV9 and TRBJ1-6; D is perhaps TRBD1 (5 bases). Germline CDR1 reads SGDLS; CDR2 reads YYNGEE. The V end was cut by 0 bases, the J end by 10 bases, with 20 bases between. The CDR3 totals 17 residues. The CDR3 loop reads CASSVEVRVREGSPLHF. Here the CDR3 DNA reads TGTGCCAGCAGCGTAGAAGTGAGGGTCAGGGAGGGATCACCCCTCCACTTT.

The rearrangement joins TRBV14 to TRBJ2-6; weak D call: TRBD1 (6 bases). The germline V gene encodes CDR1 SGHDN and CDR2 FVKESK. The CDR3 spans 17 residues. V dropped 4 bases and J dropped 4 bases, with 17 bases sitting between them. CDR3 residues: CASSPWTDTPGANVLTF. CDR3 coding DNA: TGTGCCAGCAGCCCTTGGACAGATACACCCGGGGCCAACGTCCTGACTTTC.

This chain joins TRBV30 and TRBJ2-6; D gene uncertain. The CDR3 spans 13 residues. Looked up from germline, CDR1 is GTSNPN and CDR2 is SVGIG (reference sequence). V shed 5 bases and J shed 0 bases, with 5 bases lying between them. The CDR3 here is CAWESSGANVLTF. The CDR3 nucleotides are TGTGCCTGGGAGAGCTCTGGGGCCAACGTCCTGACTTTC.

This clone was counted a few times. J is TRBJ2-3 and V is TRBV19; 7 bases match TRBD2. The CDR3 length is 14 residues. Germline CDR1 and CDR2: LNHDA and SQIVND (reference sequence). V was pared by 0 bases and J by 7 bases, with 4 bases of the junction left unmatched. In DNA form, the CDR3 reads TGTGCCAGTAGTATAGAACTAGCGAGTAATACGCAGTATTTT. Translating gives CASSIELASNTQYF. The entire variable domain, with the rest obtained from reference TRBV19 and TRBJ2-3, is as follows: DGGITQSPKYLFRKEGQNVTLSCEQNLNHDAMYWYRQDPGQGLRLIYYSQIVNDFQKGDIAEGYSVSREKKESFPLTVTSAQKNPTAFYLCASSIELASNTQYFGPGTRLTVL.

This clone has only a few counts. The rearrangement uses TRBV19 and TRBJ1-1; perhaps TRBD1 as D (5 bases). Germline values: CDR1 LNHDA, CDR2 SQIVND (reference sequence). Trimming took off 3 bases at V and 4 bases at J, with 9 bases between the two ends. There are 13 residues in the CDR3. In nucleotides, the CDR3 is TGTGCCAGTAGTATCCAGGGCGTCACTGAAGCTTTCTTT. Protein sequence: CASSIQGVTEAFF.

This clone appeared many times. V usage is TRBV3-1 (or the pseudogene TRBV3-2) and J usage is TRBJ2-7, with TRBD2 identical over 9 bases. There are 14 residues in the CDR3. CDR1 is LGHDT and CDR2 is YNNKEL in the germline V gene (reference sequence). The V segment lost 1 base and the J segment 4 bases; nucleotides outside the gene matches: 2. CDR3 residues: CASSQGLAAYEQYF. The CDR3, as DNA: TGTGCCAGCAGCCAAGGACTAGCGGCTTACGAGCAGTACTTC.

The rearrangement joins TRBV7-9 to TRBJ1-5; the match to TRBD1 covers 9 bases. This CDR3 has 15 amino acids. With 4 bases clipped from V and 4 bases from J, the junction kept 5 bases outside the gene matches. Germline lookup yields CDR1 SEHNR and CDR2 FQNEAQ (reference sequence). The CDR3 DNA reads as TGTGCCAGCAGCTCTACAGGGGGCGGAAATCAGCCCCAGCATTTT. It translates to CASSSTGGGNQPQHF.

This chain links TRBV12-3 or TRBV12-4 with TRBJ1-1; unclear D gene. Trimming shortened V by 3 bases and J by 4 bases, and 3 bases separated the two germline ends. The CDR3 contains 11 residues. CDR3 nucleotide sequence: TGTGCCAGCAGTTTCTCCACTGAAGCTTTCTTT. Protein product: CASSFSTEAFF.

The chain recombines TRBV9 with TRBJ2-3; maybe TRBD1 (5 bases). Germline V gene data show CDR1 as SGDLS and CDR2 as YYNGEE. The CDR3 is 14 residues long. V lost 4 bases and J lost 0, with 9 bases in between. CDR3 bases: TGTGCCAGCAGCCCATGGACAAGCACAGATACGCAGTATTTT. This sequence encodes CASSPWTSTDTQYF.